The 11 T cell receptor beta chains below come from one sample, sequenced in a study of blood T cell repertoires in COVID-19. The method was immunoSEQ multiplex PCR; TCRdb's version includes in-frame clones alone and lacks a portion of them. Of about 110,000 clones detected, less than 75% appear once; the ten largest clones hold less than 2%. The sample was peripheral blood. The source of these receptors is a woman in her thirties or forties with acute or convalescent COVID-19.

This clone was seen only a few times. The chain employs TRBV28 and TRBJ2-5, with 7 bases that match TRBD1. Looked up from germline, CDR1 is MDHEN and CDR2 is SYDVKM. With V trimmed by 5 bases and J by 0 bases, 9 bases remained unmatched. The CDR3 covers 16 residues. In nucleotides, the CDR3 is TGTGCCAGCAGTCGACTAAAACAGGGGTACCAAGAGACCCAGTACTTC. As protein: CASSRLKQGYQETQYF.

The rearrangement uses TRBV7-3 and TRBJ2-1; 9 bases map to TRBD2. J lost 4 bases, V lost 5 bases, and 9 bases had no gene match. Germline values: CDR1 SGHTA, CDR2 FQGTGA. The CDR3 sequence is 16 residues long. CDR3 region: CASSQTTSGPYNEQFF. The CDR3 DNA follows: TGTGCCAGCAGCCAAACCACTAGCGGGCCTTACAATGAGCAGTTCTTC.

The chain links TRBV7-2 to TRBJ1-2, with D perhaps TRBD1 (6 bases). The germline gives CDR1 SGHTA, CDR2 FQGNSA. Trimming removed 7 bases at V and 4 bases at J, with 13 bases between. CDR3 length: 13 residues. CDR3 in amino acids: CASNMDRLYGYTF. In DNA, the CDR3 is TGTGCCAGCAACATGGACAGACTCTATGGCTACACCTTC.

The rearrangement links TRBV12-3 or TRBV12-4 to TRBJ1-1; D may be TRBD1 (6 bases). The germline V and J ends were trimmed by 5 bases and 5 bases, with 12 bases remaining between them. The CDR3 loop spans 13 amino acids. CDR3 DNA: TGTGCCAGCAGTCCTTGGGGGCAAACTGAAGCTTTCTTT. As protein: CASSPWGQTEAFF.

The table lists this clone with a few counts. The chain uses TRBV25-1 and TRBJ2-1; 8 bases agree with TRBD1. The CDR3 runs 15 residues. The V gene's germline CDR1 is MGHDK and CDR2 SYGVNS. Trimming cost V 3 bases and J 4 bases; bases outside gene matches: 5. CDR3 DNA: TGTGCCAGCAGTGACTCGGGACAGGCGTACAATGAGCAGTTCTTC. Its translation: CASSDSGQAYNEQFF.

The chain uses TRBV3-1 (or the pseudogene TRBV3-2) and TRBJ1-6; no reliable D call. The CDR3 runs to 15 residues. Per germline, CDR1 LGHDT and CDR2 YNNKEL (reference sequence). Trimming cost V 1 base and J 10 bases, with 14 bases left between them. DNA for the CDR3: TGTGCCAGCAGCCAAGTGCCGAGCTTCAGGTCACCCCTCCACTTT. Its translation is CASSQVPSFRSPLHF.

The chain couples TRBV20-1 to TRBJ1-1, with TRBD1 identical over 9 bases. Trimming cost V 5 bases and J 8 bases; bases outside gene matches: 3. Germline CDR1 and CDR2: DFQATT and SNEGSKA (reference sequence). The CDR3 covers 11 residues. The CDR3 DNA reads TGCAGTGCTGGAGGACAGGGGGAAGCTTTCTTT. It encodes CSAGGQGEAFF.

The J gene is TRBJ1-2, the V gene TRBV5-5; tentative D call: TRBD1 (5 bases). Germline V lookup: CDR1 SGHKS, CDR2 YYEKEE (reference sequence). CDR3 size: 17 residues. Trimming took off 4 bases at V and 0 bases at J, with 19 bases between the two ends. In nucleotides, the CDR3 is TGTGCCAGCAGCCAGACCTTCTTCACAGGCCCTAACTATGGCTACACCTTC. It is translated as CASSQTFFTGPNYGYTF.

This clone was recorded a few times. The chain carries TRBV28 and TRBJ2-2, with TRBD2 matching 9 bases. Germline values: CDR1 MDHEN, CDR2 SYDVKM. CDR3 size: 15 residues. The ends lost 3 bases at V and 4 bases at J; junction bases unmatched: 3. The DNA for the CDR3 is TGTGCCAGCAGTTTTCGGACTAGCGCCACCGGGGAGCTGTTTTTT. It specifies CASSFRTSATGELFF.

The chain combines TRBV6-1 with TRBJ2-2; TRBD1 matches 11 bases. The length of the CDR3 is 18 residues. The V and J ends lost 4 bases and 0 bases, in that order; junction bases with no gene match: 7. Germline values: CDR1 MNHNS, CDR2 SASEGT. CDR3 bases: TGTGCCAGCAGTGTTCCACCGGGACAGGGGGCGAACACCGGGGAGCTGTTTTTT. This translates into CASSVPPGQGANTGELFF.

The CDR3, as DNA: TGTGCCAGCCCCCCGGGAGGGGTTATAGGCAATCAGCCCCAGCATTTT. Protein: CASPPGGVIGNQPQHF. V and J are TRBV28 and TRBJ1-5; the D gene is possibly TRBD1 (5 bases). This CDR3 region has 16 residues. CDR1 MDHEN and CDR2 SYDVKM come from the germline V gene. The V gene lost 8 bases and the J gene lost 2 bases, with 19 bases spanning the gap.